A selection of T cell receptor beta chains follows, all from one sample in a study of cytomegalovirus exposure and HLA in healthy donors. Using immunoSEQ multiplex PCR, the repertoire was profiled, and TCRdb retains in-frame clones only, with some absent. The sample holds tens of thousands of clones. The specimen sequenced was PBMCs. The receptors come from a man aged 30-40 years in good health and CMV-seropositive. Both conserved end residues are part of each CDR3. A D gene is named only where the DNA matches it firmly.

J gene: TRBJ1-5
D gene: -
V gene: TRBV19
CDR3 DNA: TGTGCCAGTAGTATTTCGGGTGGCAATCAGCCCCAGCATTTT
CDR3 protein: CASSISGGNQPQHF

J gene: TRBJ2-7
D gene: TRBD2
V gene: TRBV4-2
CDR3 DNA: TGTGCCAGCAGCCAAGACAGCGGGGGCCCAAGCTCCTACGAGCAGTACTTC
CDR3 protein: CASSQDSGGPSSYEQYF

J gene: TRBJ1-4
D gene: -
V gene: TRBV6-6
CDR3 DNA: TGCGCCTCCGAAAGGGCGGGCGAAAAACTGTTTTTT
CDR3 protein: CASERAGEKLFF

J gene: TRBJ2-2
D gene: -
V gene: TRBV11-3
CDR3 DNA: TGTGCCAGCAGCTTAATAATGTGGGGGCACACCGGGGAGCTGTTTTTT
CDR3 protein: CASSLIMWGHTGELFF

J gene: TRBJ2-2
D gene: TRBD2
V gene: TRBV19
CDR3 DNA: TGTGCCAGTAGTATCGCCCCTTCAGCGGGGGGGTTCACCGGGGAGCTGTTTTTT
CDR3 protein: CASSIAPSAGGFTGELFF

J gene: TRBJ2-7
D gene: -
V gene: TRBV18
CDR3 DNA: TGTGCCAGCTCACCACCTAACCGGGGAGACTTGTCCTACGAGCAGTACTTC
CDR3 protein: CASSPPNRGDLSYEQYF

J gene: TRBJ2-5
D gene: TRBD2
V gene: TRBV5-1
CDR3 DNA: TGCGCCAGCACCCAACTAGCGGGGGAAGAGACCCAGTACTTC
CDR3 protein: CASTQLAGEETQYF

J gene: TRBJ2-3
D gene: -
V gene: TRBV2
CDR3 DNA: TGTGCCAGCCCTCACAGGGGGCTAGCGGGGGAGCTTAGCACAGATACGCAGTATTTT
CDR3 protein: CASPHRGLAGELSTDTQYF

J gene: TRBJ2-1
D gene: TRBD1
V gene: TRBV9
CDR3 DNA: TGTGCCAGCAGCGCCCGGACAGGGTTGGATGGTGAGCAGTTCTTC
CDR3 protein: CASSARTGLDGEQFF

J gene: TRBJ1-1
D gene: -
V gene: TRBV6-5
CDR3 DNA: TGTGCCAGCAGTTATAGGGAGAGCACTGAAGCTTTCTTT
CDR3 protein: CASSYRESTEAFF

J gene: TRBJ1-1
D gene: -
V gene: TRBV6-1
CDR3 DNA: TGTGCCAGCAGTGAATTTCCGGCGAGGGCTAGAGGAGCTTTCTTT
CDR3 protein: CASSEFPARARGAFF

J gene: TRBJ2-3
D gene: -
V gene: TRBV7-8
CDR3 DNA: TGTGCCAGCAGCAAATTCTTAGCGGATACGCAGTATTTT
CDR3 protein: CASSKFLADTQYF

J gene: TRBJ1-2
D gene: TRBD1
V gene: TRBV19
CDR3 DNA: TGTGCCAGTAGTATCCCAGGACAGGGATGGGGGGATGGCTACACCTTC
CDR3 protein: CASSIPGQGWGDGYTF

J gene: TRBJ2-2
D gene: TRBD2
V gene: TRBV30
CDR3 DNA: TGTGCCTGGAGCCCGGGACTAGCGGGGGTCACCGGGGAGCTGTTTTTT
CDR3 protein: CAWSPGLAGVTGELFF

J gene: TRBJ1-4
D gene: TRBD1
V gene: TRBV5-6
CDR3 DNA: TGTGCCAGCAGCCCCTATAGACAGGGGAGTTCGCAAAAACTGTTTTTT
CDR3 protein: CASSPYRQGSSQKLFF

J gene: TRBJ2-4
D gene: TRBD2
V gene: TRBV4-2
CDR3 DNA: TGTGCCAGCAGCCCGCGGGAGGGAGCCAAAAACATTCAGTACTTC
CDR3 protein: CASSPREGAKNIQYF

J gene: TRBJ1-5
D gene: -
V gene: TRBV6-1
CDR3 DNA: TGTGCCAGCAGTGCGCTTGGGGGGGCCAATCAGCCCCAGCATTTT
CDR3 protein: CASSALGGANQPQHF

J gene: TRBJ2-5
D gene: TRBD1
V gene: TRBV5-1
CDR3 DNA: TGCGCCAGCAGCTTGGGGGACAGGGGTAACCAAGAGACCCAGTACTTC
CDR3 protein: CASSLGDRGNQETQYF

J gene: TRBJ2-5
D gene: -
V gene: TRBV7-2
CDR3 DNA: TGTGCCAGCAGCTTAGCTAATTTAGCGATCGGGACCCAGTACTTC
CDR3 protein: CASSLANLAIGTQYF

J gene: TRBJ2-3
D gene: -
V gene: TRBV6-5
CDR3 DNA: TGTGCCAGCAGTTACTTGAGGGATGCAGATACGCAGTATTTT
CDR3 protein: CASSYLRDADTQYF

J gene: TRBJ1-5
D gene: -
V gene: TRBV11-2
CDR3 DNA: TGTGCCAGCAGCTTTTATAGCAATCAGCCCCAGCATTTT
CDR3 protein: CASSFYSNQPQHF

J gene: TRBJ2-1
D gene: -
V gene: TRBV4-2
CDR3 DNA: -
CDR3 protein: CASSQEEWGGGIAPLRFF

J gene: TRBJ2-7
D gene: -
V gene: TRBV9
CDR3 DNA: TGTGCCAGCAGCGTAGGGACGGGAATTGGATACGAGCAGTACTTC
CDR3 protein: CASSVGTGIGYEQYF

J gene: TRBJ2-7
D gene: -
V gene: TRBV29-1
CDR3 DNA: TGCAGCGTTGAAGACACCGGAGACTCGGCCGCCTACGAGCAGTACTTC
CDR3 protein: CSVEDTGDSAAYEQYF

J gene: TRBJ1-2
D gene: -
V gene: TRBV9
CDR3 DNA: TGTGCCAGCAGCGTAGCAGGGCAGACTAACTATGGCTACACCTTC
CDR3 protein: CASSVAGQTNYGYTF

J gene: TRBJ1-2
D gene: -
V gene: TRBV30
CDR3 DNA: TGTGCCTGGAGTGTACCCGGTGTTAACTATGGCTACACCTTC
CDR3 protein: CAWSVPGVNYGYTF

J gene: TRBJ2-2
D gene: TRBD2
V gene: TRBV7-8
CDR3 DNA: TGTGCCAGCAGCCCCGGACTAGCGGGAAGAACCGGGGAGCTGTTTTTT
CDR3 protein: CASSPGLAGRTGELFF

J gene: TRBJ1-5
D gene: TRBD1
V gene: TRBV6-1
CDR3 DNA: TGTGCCACCGAGACAGGGAGCAACAATCAGCCCCAGCATTTT
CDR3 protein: CATETGSNNQPQHF

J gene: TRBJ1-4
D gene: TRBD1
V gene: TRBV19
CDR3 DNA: TGTGCCAGTAGAGACAGGGGCAATGAAAAACTGTTTTTT
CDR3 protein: CASRDRGNEKLFF

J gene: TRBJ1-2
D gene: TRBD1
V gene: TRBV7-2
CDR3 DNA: TGTGCCAGCAGCCTGACAGGGGTGTCCTATGGCTACACCTTC
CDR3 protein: CASSLTGVSYGYTF

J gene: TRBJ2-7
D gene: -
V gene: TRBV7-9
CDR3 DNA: TGTGCCAGCAGCTTAGGGGGTTGGGAGTCCTACGAGCAGTACTTC
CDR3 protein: CASSLGGWESYEQYF

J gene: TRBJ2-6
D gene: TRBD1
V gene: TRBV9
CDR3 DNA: TGTGCCAGCAGCGTAGAGGGACAGGTCCGCTCTGGGGCCAACGTCCTGACTTTC
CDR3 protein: CASSVEGQVRSGANVLTF

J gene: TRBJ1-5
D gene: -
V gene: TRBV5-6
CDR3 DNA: TGTGCCAGCAGCTTCGAGAATCAGCCCCAGCATTTT
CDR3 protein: CASSFENQPQHF

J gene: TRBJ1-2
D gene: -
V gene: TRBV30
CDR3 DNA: TGTGCCGGGAGTGTCTCCGGGGGGGGGCTGGAGGGCTACACCTTC
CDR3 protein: CAGSVSGGGLEGYTF

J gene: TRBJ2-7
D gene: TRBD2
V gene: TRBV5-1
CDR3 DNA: TGCGCCAGCAGCTGGGGGACTAGCGCACACTACGAGCAGTACTTC
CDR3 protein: CASSWGTSAHYEQYF

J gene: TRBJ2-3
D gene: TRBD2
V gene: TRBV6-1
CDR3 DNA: TGTGCCAGCAGTGAACTAGCGGGAGCCACAGATACGCAGTATTTT
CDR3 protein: CASSELAGATDTQYF

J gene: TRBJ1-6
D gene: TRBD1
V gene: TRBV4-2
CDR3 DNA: TGTGCCAGCAGCCAAGAAGACTGGACAGGGCTAACACCCCTCCACTTT
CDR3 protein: CASSQEDWTGLTPLHF

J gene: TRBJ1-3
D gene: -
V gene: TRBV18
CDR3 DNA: TGTGCCAGCGCACCATGGGGTGGGACTGCTGGAAACACCATATATTTT
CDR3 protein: CASAPWGGTAGNTIYF

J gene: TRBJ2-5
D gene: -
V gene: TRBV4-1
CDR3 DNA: TGCGCCAGCAGCCAAGATTTTGGGCCCACCCCCGAGACCCAGTACTTC
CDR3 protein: CASSQDFGPTPETQYF

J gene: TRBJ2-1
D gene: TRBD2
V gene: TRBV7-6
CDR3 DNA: TGTGCCAGCGCCGGGGGGAGCTCCGACAATGAGCAGTTCTTC
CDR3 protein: CASAGGSSDNEQFF

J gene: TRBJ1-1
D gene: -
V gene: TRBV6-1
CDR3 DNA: TGTGCCAGCAGTGTTGGGGGCGCCTACACTGAAGCTTTCTTT
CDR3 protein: CASSVGGAYTEAFF

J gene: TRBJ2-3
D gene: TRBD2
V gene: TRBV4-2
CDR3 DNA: TGTGCCAGCAGCCAAGGGGTAGCGGGGGGCATCCCCACAGATACGCAGTATTTT
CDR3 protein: CASSQGVAGGIPTDTQYF

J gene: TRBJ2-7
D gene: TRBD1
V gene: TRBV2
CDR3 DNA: TGTGCCAGCAGTGGACCCGGGACAGAGATCTACGAGCAGTACTTC
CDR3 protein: CASSGPGTEIYEQYF

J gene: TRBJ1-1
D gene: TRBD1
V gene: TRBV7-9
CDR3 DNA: TGTGCCAGCAGCACGGGACAGCCGAACACTGAAGCTTTCTTT
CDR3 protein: CASSTGQPNTEAFF

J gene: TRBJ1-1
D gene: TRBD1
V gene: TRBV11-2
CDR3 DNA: TGTGCCAGCACCAGGACAGGGCAACGGCGAGCTTTCTTT
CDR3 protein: CASTRTGQRRAFF